This T cell receptor beta chain was identified during a study of beta chain features in type 1 diabetes. Study-level findings and limits: Compared with healthy donors, patients appeared to share more similar naive, central memory and regulatory TCRB repertoires. Possible PCR preference for shorter templates applied equally to patients and controls. Moderate but significant shortening of TCRB CDR3s was recorded in all four CD4+ subsets from Type 1 diabetes patients.

V gave up 6 bases and J gave up 1 base, with 10 bases separating them. This CDR3 has 13 amino acids. CDR1 MDHEN and CDR2 SYDVKM come from the germline V gene. The whole isolated RNA underwent reverse transcription, so sequencing captured expressed TCRB transcripts. Roughly 3.6 million reads on average were seen across naive, central memory and regulatory T cell samples. Measured with immunoSEQ multiplex PCR; TCRdb has only the in-frame clones, and not every one. The data show 630,000 or so clones, about an eighth seen once. This clone has a handful of counts. What it recognizes is unknown. The sample carries other DNA sequences with the same CDR3.

The gene calls are TRBV28 and TRBJ2-7; D unresolved. The source is a man aged 18 to 29 with type 1 diabetes. The sample comprised naive CD4+ T cells from blood. The chain's CDR3 is CASSPPGSYEQYF. CDR3 DNA: TGTGCCAGCAGCCCACCCGGGTCCTACGAGCAGTACTTC. Combining the CDR3 with reference TRBV28 and TRBJ2-7 gives the whole variable domain DVKVTQSSRYLVKRTGEKVFLECVQDMDHENMFWYRQDPGLGLRLIYFSYDVKMKEKGDIPEGYSVSREKKERFSLILESASTNQTSMYLCASSPPGSYEQYFGPGTRLTVT.